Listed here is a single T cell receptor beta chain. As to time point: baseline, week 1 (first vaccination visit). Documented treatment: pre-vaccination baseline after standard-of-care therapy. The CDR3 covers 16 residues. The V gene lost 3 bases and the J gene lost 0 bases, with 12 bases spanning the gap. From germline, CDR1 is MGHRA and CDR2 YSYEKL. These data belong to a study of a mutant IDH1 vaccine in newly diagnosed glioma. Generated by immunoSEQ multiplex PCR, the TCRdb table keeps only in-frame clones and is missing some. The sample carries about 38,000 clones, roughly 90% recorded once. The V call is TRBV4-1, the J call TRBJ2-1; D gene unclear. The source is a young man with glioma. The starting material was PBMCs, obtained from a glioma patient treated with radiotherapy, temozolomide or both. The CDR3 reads CASSHIDIISYNEQFF. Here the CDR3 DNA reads TGCGCCAGCAGCCATATAGACATTATCTCCTACAATGAGCAGTTCTTC.